The subject of this entry is one T cell receptor beta chain. Its specificity is unknown. One end of the junction fails to match germline, which may point to a read error. This entry comes from a study of PD-1 blockade in classical Hodgkin lymphoma. Findings and caveats of the study: A significant rise in TCR diversity by C4D1 was seen for CD4+ but not CD8+ cells. Some patients started nivolumab under 1 year after ASCT, and they were excluded. Complete responders had baseline diversity similar to newly diagnosed patients. Baseline TCR diversity was reportedly lower in newly diagnosed patients than healthy donors.

No patient escaped relapse after autologous stem cell transplantation, and brentuximab vedotin exposure varied. Sequenced by immunoSEQ multiplex PCR; TCRdb stores in-frame clones only, minus some. This table has about 94,000 clones, roughly nine tenths appearing once. Germline V gene lookup returns CDR1 MDHEN and CDR2 SYDVKM. The CDR3 has 14 amino acids. The chain carries TRBV28 and TRBJ1-2; 7 bases map to TRBD1. The sample in question was peripheral blood mononuclear cells (PBMCs), obtained before the second cycle of nivolumab. This receptor was obtained from a human donor with classical Hodgkin lymphoma. The CDR3 DNA follows: TGTGCCAGCAGTTCCGGGCGGGGACAGCGTCCTCTCCGTTTC. It is translated as CASSSGRGQRPLRF.